The present T cell receptor (beta chain) was sequenced within a study of T cell responses to AZD1222 COVID-19 vaccine. About the study: Second-dose schedules of about 4 or about 12 weeks were combined. Study conclusions and caveats: Nearly half of unique spike-specific TCRs reportedly avoided B.1.351 and B.1.1.7 mutated regions. Mostly white British, mostly female donors; authors suggested clonal diversity may be underestimated. Across spike, vaccine-associated CD4 TCRs were found, dominant at 160-218 and 743-854.

The CDR3 is 16 amino acids. Trimming cost V 9 bases and J 8 bases, with 27 bases left between them. From germline, CDR1 is SNHLY and CDR2 FYNNEI. Concerning this clone itself: Its matching antigen is unknown.

The data were produced by immunoSEQ multiplex PCR, yet TCRdb's version contains in-frame clones alone and is incomplete. This repertoire shows 160,000 or so clones, about nine tenths found once; its top ten account for approximately 5.7%. The receptor's source is an adult in good health. This rearrangement joins TRBV2 to TRBJ2-3; weak D call: TRBD1 (6 bases). This specimen was peripheral blood, taken on day 0 of AZD1222 vaccination. CDR3 residues: CASGADRSPSRGTQYF. For the CDR3, the DNA is TGTGCCAGTGGGGCCGACAGGAGCCCTTCCAGGGGTACGCAGTATTTT.